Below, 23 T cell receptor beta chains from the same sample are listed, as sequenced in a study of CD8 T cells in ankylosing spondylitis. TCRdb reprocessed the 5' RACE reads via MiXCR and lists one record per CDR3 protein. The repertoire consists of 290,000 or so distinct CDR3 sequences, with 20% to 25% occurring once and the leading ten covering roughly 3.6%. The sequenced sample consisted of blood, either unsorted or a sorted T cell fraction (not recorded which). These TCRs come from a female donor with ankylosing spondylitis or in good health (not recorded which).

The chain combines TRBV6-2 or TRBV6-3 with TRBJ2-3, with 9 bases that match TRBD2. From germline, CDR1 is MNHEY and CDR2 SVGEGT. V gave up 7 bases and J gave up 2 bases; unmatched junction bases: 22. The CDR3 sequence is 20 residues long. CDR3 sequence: CASTPPPGRSASGVTDTQYF. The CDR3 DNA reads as TGTGCCAGCACCCCCCCCCCGGGAAGGTCGGCTAGCGGGGTCACAGATACGCAGTATTTT.

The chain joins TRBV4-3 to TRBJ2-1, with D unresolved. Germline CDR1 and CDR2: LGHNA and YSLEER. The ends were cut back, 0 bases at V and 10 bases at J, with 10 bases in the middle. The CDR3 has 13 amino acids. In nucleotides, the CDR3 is TGCGCCAGCAGCCAAGAGCTCGGCACCGAGCAGTTCTTC. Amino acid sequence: CASSQELGTEQFF.

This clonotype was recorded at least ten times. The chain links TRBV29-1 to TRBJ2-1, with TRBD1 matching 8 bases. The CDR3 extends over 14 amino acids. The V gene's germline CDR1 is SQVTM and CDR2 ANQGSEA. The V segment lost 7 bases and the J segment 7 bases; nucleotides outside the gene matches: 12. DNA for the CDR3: TGCAGCGCGGAGCAGGGGGCCCTAGGGAATGAGCAGTTCTTC. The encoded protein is CSAEQGALGNEQFF.

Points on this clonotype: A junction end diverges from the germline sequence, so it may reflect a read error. The DNA of the CDR3 is TGTGCCAGCACCTTAAGGCGGGAGGCTTACAATGAGCAGTTCTTC. Translated: CASTLRREAYNEQFF. V gene TRBV7-8 combines with J gene TRBJ2-1; 8 bases fit TRBD2. CDR3 length: 15 amino acids. The V gene's germline CDR1 is SGHVS and CDR2 FQNEAQ.

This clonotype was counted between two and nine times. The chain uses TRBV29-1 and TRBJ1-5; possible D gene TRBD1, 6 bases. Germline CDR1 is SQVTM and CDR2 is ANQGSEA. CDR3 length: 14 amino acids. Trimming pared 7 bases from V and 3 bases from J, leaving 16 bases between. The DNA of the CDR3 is TGCAGCGCTCGGTCGGACAGCCCCAATCAGCCCCAGCATTTT. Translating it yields CSARSDSPNQPQHF.

The CDR3 sequence: CASSLGRLAGLYEQYF. CDR3 coding DNA: TGTGCCAGCAGCTTGGGGCGACTAGCGGGACTCTACGAGCAGTACTTC. The chain uses TRBV5-6 and TRBJ2-7; 11 bases line up with TRBD2. The V gene end was trimmed by 0 bases and the J gene end by 3 bases; junction bases not matched to a gene: 5. The CDR3 totals 16 residues. The germline V gene has CDR1 SGHDT and CDR2 YYEEEE.

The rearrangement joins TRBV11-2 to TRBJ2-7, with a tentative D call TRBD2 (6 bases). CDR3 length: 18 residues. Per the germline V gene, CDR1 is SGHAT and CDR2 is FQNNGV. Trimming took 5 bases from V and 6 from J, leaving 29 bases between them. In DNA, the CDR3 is TGTGCCAGCAGCCTACCCGTCTATGCTGTCAGCCTCGGGGGCGAGCAGTACTTC. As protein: CASSLPVYAVSLGGEQYF. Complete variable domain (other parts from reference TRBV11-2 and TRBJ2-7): EAGVAQSPRYKIIEKRQSVAFWCNPISGHATLYWYQQILGQGPKLLIQFQNNGVVDDSQLPKDRFSAERLKGVDSTLKIQPAKLEDSAVYLCASSLPVYAVSLGGEQYFGPGTRLTVT.

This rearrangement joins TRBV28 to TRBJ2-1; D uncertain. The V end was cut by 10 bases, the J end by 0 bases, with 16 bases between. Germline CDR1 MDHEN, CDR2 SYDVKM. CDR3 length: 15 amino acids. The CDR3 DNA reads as TGTGCCACCAACGGAAGGGCTAGCTCCTACAATGAGCAGTTCTTC. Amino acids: CATNGRASSYNEQFF.

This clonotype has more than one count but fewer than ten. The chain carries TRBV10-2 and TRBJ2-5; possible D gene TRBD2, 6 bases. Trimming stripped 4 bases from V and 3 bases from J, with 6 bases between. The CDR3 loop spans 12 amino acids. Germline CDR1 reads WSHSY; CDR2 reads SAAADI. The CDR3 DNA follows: TGCGCCAGCAGTGGCGGGAAAGAGACCCAGTACTTC. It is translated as CASSGGKETQYF.

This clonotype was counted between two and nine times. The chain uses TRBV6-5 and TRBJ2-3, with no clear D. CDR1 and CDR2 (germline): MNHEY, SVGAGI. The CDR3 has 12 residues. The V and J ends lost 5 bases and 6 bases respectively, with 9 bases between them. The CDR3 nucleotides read TGTGCCAGCAGTAAATCCCGGGATACGCAGTATTTT. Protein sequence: CASSKSRDTQYF.

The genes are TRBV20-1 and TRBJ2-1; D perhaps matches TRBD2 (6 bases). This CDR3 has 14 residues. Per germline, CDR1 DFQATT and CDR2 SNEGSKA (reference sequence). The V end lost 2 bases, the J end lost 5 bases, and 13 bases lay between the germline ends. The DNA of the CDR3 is TGCAGTGCTAGACCGGGAGCTGCCGACAATGAGCAGTTCTTC. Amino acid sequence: CSARPGAADNEQFF.

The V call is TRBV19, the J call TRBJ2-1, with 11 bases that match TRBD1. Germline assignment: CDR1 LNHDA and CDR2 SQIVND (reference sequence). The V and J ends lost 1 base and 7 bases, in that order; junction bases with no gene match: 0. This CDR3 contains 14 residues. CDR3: CASSIGDRGNEQFF. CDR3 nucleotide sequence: TGTGCCAGTAGTATAGGGGACAGGGGGAATGAGCAGTTCTTC.

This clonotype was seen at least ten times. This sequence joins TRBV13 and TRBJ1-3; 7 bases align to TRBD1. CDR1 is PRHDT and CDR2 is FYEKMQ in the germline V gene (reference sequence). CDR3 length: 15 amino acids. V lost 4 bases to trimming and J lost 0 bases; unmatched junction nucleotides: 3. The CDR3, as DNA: TGTGCCAGCAGCTGGGGACAGTACTCTGGAAACACCATATATTTT. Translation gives CASSWGQYSGNTIYF.

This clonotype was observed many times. This chain's CDR3 is CSVGAGNQPQHF. The CDR3 DNA follows: TGCAGCGTTGGGGCCGGTAATCAGCCCCAGCATTTT. The gene calls are TRBV29-1 and TRBJ1-5; D is uncertain. V was cut by 4 bases and J by 4 bases, with 8 bases left in between. CDR3 length: 12 residues. Germline V lookup: CDR1 SQVTM, CDR2 ANQGSEA.

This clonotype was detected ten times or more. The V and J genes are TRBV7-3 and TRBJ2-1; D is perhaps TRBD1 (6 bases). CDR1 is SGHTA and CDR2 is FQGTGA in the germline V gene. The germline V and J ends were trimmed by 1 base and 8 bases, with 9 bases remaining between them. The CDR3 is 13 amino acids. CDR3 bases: TGTGCCAGCAGCTTAATCAGGGGATATGAGCAGTTCTTC. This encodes CASSLIRGYEQFF.

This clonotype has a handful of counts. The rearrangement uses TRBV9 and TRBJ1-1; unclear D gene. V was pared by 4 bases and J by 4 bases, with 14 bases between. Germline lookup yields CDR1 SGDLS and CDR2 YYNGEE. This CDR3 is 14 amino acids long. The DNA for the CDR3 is TGTGCCAGCAGCCCCCATTTCGGAATCACTGAAGCTTTCTTT. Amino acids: CASSPHFGITEAFF.

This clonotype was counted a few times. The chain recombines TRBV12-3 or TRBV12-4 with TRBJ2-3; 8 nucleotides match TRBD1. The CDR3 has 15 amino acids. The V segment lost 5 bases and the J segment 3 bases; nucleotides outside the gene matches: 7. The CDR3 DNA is TGTGCCAGCAGTATAAGGACAGGGAGAACAGATACGCAGTATTTT. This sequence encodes CASSIRTGRTDTQYF.

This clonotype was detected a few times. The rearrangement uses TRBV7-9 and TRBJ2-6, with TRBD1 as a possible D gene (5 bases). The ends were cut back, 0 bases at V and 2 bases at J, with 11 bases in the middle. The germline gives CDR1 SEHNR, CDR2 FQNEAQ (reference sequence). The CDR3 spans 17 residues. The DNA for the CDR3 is TGTGCCAGCAGCTTAGCCAAGACAGCTCCTGGGGCCAACGTCCTGACTTTC. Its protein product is CASSLAKTAPGANVLTF.

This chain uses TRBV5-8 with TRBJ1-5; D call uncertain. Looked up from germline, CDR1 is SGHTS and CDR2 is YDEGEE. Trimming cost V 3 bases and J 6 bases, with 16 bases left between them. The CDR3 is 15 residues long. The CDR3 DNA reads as TGTGCCAGCAGCTCCGGACCTAGACGGCTTCAGCCCCAGCATTTT. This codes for CASSSGPRRLQPQHF.

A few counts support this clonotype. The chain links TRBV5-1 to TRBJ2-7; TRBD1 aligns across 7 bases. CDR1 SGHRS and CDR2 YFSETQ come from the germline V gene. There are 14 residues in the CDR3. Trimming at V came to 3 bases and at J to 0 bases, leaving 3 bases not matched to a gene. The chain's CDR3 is CASSWGQPSYEQYF. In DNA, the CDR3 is TGCGCCAGCAGCTGGGGACAGCCCTCCTACGAGCAGTACTTC.

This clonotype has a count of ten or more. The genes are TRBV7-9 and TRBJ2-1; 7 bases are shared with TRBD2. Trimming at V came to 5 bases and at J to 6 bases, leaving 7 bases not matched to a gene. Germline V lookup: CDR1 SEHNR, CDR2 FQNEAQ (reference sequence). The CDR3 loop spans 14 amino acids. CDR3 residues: CASSRGTSVNEQFF. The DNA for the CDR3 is TGTGCCAGCAGCCGAGGTACTAGCGTCAATGAGCAGTTCTTC.

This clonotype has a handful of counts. CDR3 region: CASSQDWGLQNTGELFF. CDR3 bases: TGCGCCAGCAGCCAAGATTGGGGACTTCAGAACACCGGGGAGCTGTTTTTT. The chain is built from TRBV4-3 and TRBJ2-2; maybe TRBD2 (6 bases). V lost 0 bases to trimming and J lost 1 base, with 12 bases between them. CDR3 size: 17 residues. From germline, CDR1 is LGHNA and CDR2 YSLEER.

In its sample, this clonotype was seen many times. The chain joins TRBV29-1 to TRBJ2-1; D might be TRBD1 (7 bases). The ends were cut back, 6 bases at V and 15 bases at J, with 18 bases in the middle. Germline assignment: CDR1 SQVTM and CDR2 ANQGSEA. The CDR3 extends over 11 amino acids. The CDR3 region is CSVGTAGDRFF. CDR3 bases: TGCAGCGTCGGGACAGCGGGTGATCGGTTCTTC.